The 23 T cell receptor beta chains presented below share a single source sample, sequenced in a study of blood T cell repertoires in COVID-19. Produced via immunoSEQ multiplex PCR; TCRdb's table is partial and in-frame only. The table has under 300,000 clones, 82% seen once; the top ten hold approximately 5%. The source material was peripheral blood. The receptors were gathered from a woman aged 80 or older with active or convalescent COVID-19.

The CDR3 DNA sequence: TGTGCCTGGAGCCTGACAGGGGGGGCGACTGAAGCTTTCTTT. Its translation: CAWSLTGGATEAFF. This chain connects TRBV30 to TRBJ1-1; 9 bases agree with TRBD1. CDR3 length: 14 residues. Germline CDR1 reads GTSNPN; CDR2 reads SVGIG (reference sequence). Trimming removed 3 bases from V and 5 bases from J; junction bases left unmatched: 7.

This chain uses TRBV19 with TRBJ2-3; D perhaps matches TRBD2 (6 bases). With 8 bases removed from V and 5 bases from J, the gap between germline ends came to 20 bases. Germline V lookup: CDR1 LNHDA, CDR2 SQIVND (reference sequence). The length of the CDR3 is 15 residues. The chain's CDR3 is CASGLREDFRDTQYF. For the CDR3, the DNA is TGTGCCAGTGGACTAAGGGAGGATTTTCGAGATACGCAGTATTTT.

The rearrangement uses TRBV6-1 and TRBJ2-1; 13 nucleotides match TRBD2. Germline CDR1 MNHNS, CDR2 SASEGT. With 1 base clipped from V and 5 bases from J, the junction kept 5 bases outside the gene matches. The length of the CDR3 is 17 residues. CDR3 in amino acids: CASSEVLAGGPNNEQFF. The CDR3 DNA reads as TGTGCCAGCAGTGAAGTACTAGCGGGAGGGCCAAACAATGAGCAGTTCTTC.

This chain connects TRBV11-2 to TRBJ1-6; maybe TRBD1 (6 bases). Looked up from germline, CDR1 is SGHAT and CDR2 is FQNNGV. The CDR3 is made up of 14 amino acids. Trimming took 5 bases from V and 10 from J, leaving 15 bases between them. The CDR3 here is CASSPGGGGSPLHF. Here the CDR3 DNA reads TGTGCCAGCAGCCCTGGAGGGGGGGGGTCACCCCTCCACTTT. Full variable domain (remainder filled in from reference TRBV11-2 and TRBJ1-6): EAGVAQSPRYKIIEKRQSVAFWCNPISGHATLYWYQQILGQGPKLLIQFQNNGVVDDSQLPKDRFSAERLKGVDSTLKIQPAKLEDSAVYLCASSPGGGGSPLHFGNGTRLTVT.

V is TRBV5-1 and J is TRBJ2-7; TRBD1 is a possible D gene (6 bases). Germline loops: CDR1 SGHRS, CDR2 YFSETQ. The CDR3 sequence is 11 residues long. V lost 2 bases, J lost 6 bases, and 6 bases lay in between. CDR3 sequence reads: CASSLGGEQYF. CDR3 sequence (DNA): TGCGCCAGCAGCTTAGGGGGCGAGCAGTACTTC. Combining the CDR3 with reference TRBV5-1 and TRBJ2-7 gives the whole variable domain KAGVTQTPRYLIKTRGQQVTLSCSPISGHRSVSWYQQTPGQGLQFLFEYFSETQRNKGNFPGRFSGRQFSNSRSEMNVSTLELGDSALYLCASSLGGEQYFGPGTRLTVT.

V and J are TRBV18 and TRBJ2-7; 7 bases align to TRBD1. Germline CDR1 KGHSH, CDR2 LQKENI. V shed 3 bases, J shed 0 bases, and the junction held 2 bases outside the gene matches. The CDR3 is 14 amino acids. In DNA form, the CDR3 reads TGTGCCAGCTCACCCCGGGACAGCTCCTACGAGCAGTACTTC. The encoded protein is CASSPRDSSYEQYF.

Written as DNA, the CDR3 is TGCAGCGTTGATTTTTCCACCACCGGAGGGACCCAGTACTTC. It specifies CSVDFSTTGGTQYF. This chain links TRBV29-1 with TRBJ2-5; D possibly corresponds to TRBD2 (5 bases). The CDR3 is made up of 14 amino acids. V was shortened by 3 bases and J by 7 bases, with 18 bases between the two germline ends. Per germline, CDR1 SQVTM and CDR2 ANQGSEA.

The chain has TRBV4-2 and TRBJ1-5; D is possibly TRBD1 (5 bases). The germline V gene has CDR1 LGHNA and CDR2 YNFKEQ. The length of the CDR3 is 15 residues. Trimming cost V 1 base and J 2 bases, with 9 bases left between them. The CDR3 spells CASSQVWGGNQPQHF. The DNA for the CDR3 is TGTGCCAGCAGCCAAGTTTGGGGCGGCAATCAGCCCCAGCATTTT.

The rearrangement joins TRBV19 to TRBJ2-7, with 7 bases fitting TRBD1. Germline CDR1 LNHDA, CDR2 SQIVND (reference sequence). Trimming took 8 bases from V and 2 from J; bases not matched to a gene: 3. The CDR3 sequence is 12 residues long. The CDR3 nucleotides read TGTGCCAGTGGTGACAGGGCCTACGAGCAGTACTTC. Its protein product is CASGDRAYEQYF.

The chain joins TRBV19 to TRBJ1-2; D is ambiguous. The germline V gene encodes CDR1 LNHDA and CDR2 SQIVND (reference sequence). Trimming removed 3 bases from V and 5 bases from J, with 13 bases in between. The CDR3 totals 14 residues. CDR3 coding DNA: TGTGCCAGTAGTATTGGGCAAGCCAATTATGGCTACACCTTC. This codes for CASSIGQANYGYTF.

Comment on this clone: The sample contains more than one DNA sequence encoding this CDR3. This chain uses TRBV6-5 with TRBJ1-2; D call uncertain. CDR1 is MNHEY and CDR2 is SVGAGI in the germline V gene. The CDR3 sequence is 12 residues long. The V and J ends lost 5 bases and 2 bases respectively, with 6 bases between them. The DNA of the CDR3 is TGTGCCAGCAGTCAGAAAAACTATGGCTACACCTTC. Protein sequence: CASSQKNYGYTF.

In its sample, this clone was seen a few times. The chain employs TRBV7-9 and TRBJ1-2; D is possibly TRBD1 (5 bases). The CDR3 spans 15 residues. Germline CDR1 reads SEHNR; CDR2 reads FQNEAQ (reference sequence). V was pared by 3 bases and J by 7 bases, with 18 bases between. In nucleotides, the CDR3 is TGTGCCAGCAGCTTGGCCACCTCCGGGGGTGTTGGCTACACCTTC. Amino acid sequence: CASSLATSGGVGYTF.

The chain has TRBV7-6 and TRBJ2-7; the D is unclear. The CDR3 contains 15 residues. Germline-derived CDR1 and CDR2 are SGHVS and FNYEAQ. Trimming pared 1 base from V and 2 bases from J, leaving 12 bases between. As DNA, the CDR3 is TGTGCCAGCAGCTTAGATTCATCAGGAACCTACGAGCAGTACTTC. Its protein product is CASSLDSSGTYEQYF.

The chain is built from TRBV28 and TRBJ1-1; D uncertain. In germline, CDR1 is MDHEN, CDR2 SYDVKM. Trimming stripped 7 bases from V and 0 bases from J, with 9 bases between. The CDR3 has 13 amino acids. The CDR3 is CASKEQMNTEAFF. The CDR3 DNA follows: TGTGCCAGCAAGGAACAGATGAACACTGAAGCTTTCTTT.

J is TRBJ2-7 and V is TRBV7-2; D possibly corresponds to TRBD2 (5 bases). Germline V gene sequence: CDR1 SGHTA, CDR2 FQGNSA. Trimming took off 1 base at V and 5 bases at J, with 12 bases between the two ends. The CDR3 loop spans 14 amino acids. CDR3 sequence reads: CASSLVRGSHEQYF. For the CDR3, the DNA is TGTGCCAGCAGCTTAGTTCGGGGTTCCCACGAGCAGTACTTC.

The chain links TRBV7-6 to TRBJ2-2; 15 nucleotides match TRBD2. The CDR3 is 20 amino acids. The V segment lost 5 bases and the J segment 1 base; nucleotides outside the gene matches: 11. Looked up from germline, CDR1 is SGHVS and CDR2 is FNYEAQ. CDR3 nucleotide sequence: TGTGCCAGCAGCCCGGGACTAGCGGGAGGTCTTGGTGGGAACACCGGGGAGCTGTTTTTT. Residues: CASSPGLAGGLGGNTGELFF.

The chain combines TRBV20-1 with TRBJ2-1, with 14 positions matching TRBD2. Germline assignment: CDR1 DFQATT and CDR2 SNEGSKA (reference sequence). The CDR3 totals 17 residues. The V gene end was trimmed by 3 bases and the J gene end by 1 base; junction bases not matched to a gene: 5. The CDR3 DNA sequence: TGCAGTGCTAGTGACAGGACTAGCGGGGGGTCCTACAATGAGCAGTTCTTC. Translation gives CSASDRTSGGSYNEQFF.

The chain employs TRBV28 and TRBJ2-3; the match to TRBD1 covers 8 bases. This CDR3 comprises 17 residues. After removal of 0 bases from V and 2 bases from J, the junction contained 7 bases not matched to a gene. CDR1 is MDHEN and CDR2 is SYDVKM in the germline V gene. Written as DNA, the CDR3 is TGTGCCAGCAGTTTATGGCAGGGGGCGAAAAACACAGATACGCAGTATTTT. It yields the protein CASSLWQGAKNTDTQYF.

For the CDR3, the DNA is TGTGCCAGCAGACTCGCCGGCTCCTACAATGAGCAGTTCTTC. Translating gives CASRLAGSYNEQFF. The chain employs TRBV11-2 and TRBJ2-1, with D unresolved. Germline lookup yields CDR1 SGHAT and CDR2 FQNNGV. The CDR3 extends over 14 amino acids. Trimming removed 6 bases at V and 0 bases at J, with 9 bases between. Complete variable domain (other parts from reference TRBV11-2 and TRBJ2-1): EAGVAQSPRYKIIEKRQSVAFWCNPISGHATLYWYQQILGQGPKLLIQFQNNGVVDDSQLPKDRFSAERLKGVDSTLKIQPAKLEDSAVYLCASRLAGSYNEQFFGPGTRLTVL.

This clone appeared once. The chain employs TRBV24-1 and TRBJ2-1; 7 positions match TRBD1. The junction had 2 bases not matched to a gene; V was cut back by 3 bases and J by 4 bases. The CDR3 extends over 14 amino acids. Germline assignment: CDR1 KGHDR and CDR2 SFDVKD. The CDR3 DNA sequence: TGTGCCACCAGTGATACGACAGGGTACAATGAGCAGTTCTTC. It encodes CATSDTTGYNEQFF.

The CDR3 nucleotides are TGTGCCAGCAGCTCCCTCCCGGCGGGGGCATACAATGAGCAGTTCTTC. This codes for CASSSLPAGAYNEQFF. The rearrangement joins TRBV5-8 to TRBJ2-1; tentative D call: TRBD2 (7 bases). V was trimmed by 3 bases and J by 4 bases, leaving 17 bases between them. The length of the CDR3 is 16 residues. From germline, CDR1 is SGHTS and CDR2 YDEGEE.

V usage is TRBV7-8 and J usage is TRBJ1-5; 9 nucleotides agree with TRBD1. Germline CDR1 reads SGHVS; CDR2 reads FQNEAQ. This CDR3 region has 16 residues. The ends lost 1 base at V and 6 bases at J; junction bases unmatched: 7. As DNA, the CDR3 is TGTGCCAGCAGCTTAGACGCGACAGGGGGTTTTCAGCCCCAGCATTTT. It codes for CASSLDATGGFQPQHF.

The CDR3 DNA reads TGTGCCATCAGAGACGGCGGTTTTTCAACTTTCTTT. Translation gives CAIRDGGFSTFF. This chain links TRBV10-3 with TRBJ1-1; D unresolved. The V end was cut by 6 bases, the J end by 12 bases, with 17 bases between. Germline loops: CDR1 ENHRY, CDR2 SYGVKD. The CDR3 is 12 residues long.